This TCR beta chain was obtained from a study of control samples from healthy donors and cancer patients. This table comes from immunoSEQ multiplex PCR, and its TCRdb copy is limited to in-frame clones, with some not included. The sample contains over 80,000 clones, 82% of which appear only once. Sequences were obtained from blood. This sequence was found in a man aged 55 to 69 in good health.

The CDR3 spells CASGLSGPEQYF. The CDR3 coding sequence is TGTGCTAGTGGTTTGTCCGGCCCCGAGCAGTACTTC. The genes are TRBV12-5 and TRBJ2-7; no clear D. The V gene lost 2 bases and the J gene lost 6 bases, with 8 bases spanning the gap. Germline CDR1 LGHNT, CDR2 FRNRAP. There are 12 residues in the CDR3.